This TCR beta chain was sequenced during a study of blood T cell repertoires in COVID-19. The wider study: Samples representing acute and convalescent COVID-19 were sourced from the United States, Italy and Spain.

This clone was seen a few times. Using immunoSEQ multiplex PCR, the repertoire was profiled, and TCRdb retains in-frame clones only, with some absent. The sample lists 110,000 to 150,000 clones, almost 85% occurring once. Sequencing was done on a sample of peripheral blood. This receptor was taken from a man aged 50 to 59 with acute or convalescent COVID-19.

The CDR3 region is CASSPSGGAYNNEQFF. As DNA, the CDR3 is TGTGCCAGCAGCCCATCGGGGGGGGCTTACAACAATGAGCAGTTCTTC. The V call is TRBV7-9, the J call TRBJ2-1, with 8 bases matching TRBD2. The V gene's germline CDR1 is SEHNR and CDR2 FQNEAQ (reference sequence). The CDR3 is made up of 16 amino acids. V lost 5 bases to trimming and J lost 5 bases; unmatched junction nucleotides: 11. Using reference TRBV7-9 and TRBJ2-1 for the parts outside the CDR3, the full variable domain is DTGVSQNPRHKITKRGQNVTFRCDPISEHNRLYWYRQTLGQGPEFLTYFQNEAQLEKSRLLSDRFSAERPKGSFSTLEIQRTEQGDSAMYLCASSPSGGAYNNEQFFGPGTRLTVL.